The TCR beta chain described here comes from a study of cytomegalovirus exposure and HLA in healthy donors. Findings and limits, study-wide: Previously analyzed data showed that most TCR beta V segments were productive at a frequency of about 87% or about 30%. V- and J-gene trimming of TCR beta was linked (in a later analysis) to a missense DCLRE1C variant.

60 Vbeta and 13 Jbeta primers were used in PCR. TCRdb's copy holds only in-frame clones and misses some; the assay was immunoSEQ multiplex PCR. Counted here are more than 95,000 clones, roughly 70% occurring once; the ten biggest clones make up approximately 10%. Trimming removed 3 bases from V and 1 base from J, with 16 bases in between. Germline lookup yields CDR1 LGHNA and CDR2 YSLEER. The CDR3 extends over 17 amino acids. In the case of this clone: Its target is unknown.

The clonotype originates from a woman in her fifties or sixties in good health and CMV-seropositive. This chain connects TRBV4-3 to TRBJ1-5; no firm D call. Sequenced input: PBMCs. The CDR3: CASSQDGRLGSNQPQHF. The CDR3 DNA follows: TGCGCCAGCAGCCAGGACGGGAGGTTGGGAAGCAATCAGCCCCAGCATTTT.